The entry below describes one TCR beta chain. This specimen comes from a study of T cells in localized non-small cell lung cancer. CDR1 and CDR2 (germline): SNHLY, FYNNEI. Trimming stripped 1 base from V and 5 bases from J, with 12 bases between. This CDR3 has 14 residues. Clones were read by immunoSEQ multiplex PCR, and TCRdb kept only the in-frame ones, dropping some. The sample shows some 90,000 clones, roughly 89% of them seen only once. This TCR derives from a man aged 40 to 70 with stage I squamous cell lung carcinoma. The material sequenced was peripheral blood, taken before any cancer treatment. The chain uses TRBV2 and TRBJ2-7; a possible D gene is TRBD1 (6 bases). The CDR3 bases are TGTGCCAGCAGTGAAGGACAGGTCTTTCACGAGCAGTACTTC. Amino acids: CASSEGQVFHEQYF.